These 27 T cell receptor beta chains were sequenced from one sample in a study of T cells in Graves' hyperthyroidism and ophthalmopathy. RNA transcripts were the template for amplifying TCR beta CDR3 regions. Initially, a first-round RT-PCR of the TCR CDR3 employed the HTBI primer set. TCRdb itself ran the multiplex PCR reads through MiXCR, one entry per CDR3 protein. This sample has fewer than 900,000 distinct CDR3 sequences, with about a sixth found just once. Material: blood. Receptor source: a man in his late teens or twenties with Graves' hyperthyroidism.

This clonotype was detected once. This may be a read error: a much more frequent sequence differs by one nucleotide. V is TRBV15 and J is TRBJ1-2; TRBD1 might be the D (5 bases). Germline V gives CDR1 LNHNV, CDR2 YYDKDF (reference sequence). The CDR3 length is 15 residues. The CDR3 region is CATSRDDYWDYGCTF. Here the CDR3 DNA reads TGTGCCACCAGCAGAGACGACTATTGGGACTATGGCTGCACCTTC.

The chain employs TRBV29-1 and TRBJ2-5; 7 bases are shared with TRBD1. Germline CDR1 is SQVTM and CDR2 is ANQGSEA. The CDR3 covers 15 residues. V lost 0 bases, J lost 5 bases, and 9 bases stayed unmatched. DNA of the CDR3: TGCAGCGTTGAAGAAGGTCAGGGGGTCAGGGAGACCCAGTACTTC. The encoded protein is CSVEEGQGVRETQYF.

This clonotype was seen repeatedly, ten times or more. This chain connects TRBV28 to TRBJ2-7; a possible D gene is TRBD1 (5 bases). The V and J ends lost 4 bases and 2 bases respectively, with 6 bases between them. CDR1 MDHEN and CDR2 SYDVKM come from the germline V gene. The length of the CDR3 is 12 residues. CDR3 protein: CASSWTTYEQYF. CDR3 bases: TGTGCCAGCAGTTGGACAACCTACGAGCAGTACTTC.

This chain connects TRBV6-1 to TRBJ2-3; D unclear. Per the germline V gene, CDR1 is MNHNS and CDR2 is SASEGT. V was clipped by 4 bases and J by 0 bases, with 14 bases between them. CDR3 length equals 16 residues. CDR3 sequence (DNA): TGTGCCAGCAGTGGATTTACGAGCCCCAGCACAGATACGCAGTATTTT. It yields the protein CASSGFTSPSTDTQYF.

The chain employs TRBV20-1 and TRBJ2-2; no clear D. This CDR3 has 14 residues. Trimming cost V 5 bases and J 6 bases, with 16 bases left between them. CDR1 is DFQATT, CDR2 SNEGSKA, per germline (reference sequence). Here the CDR3 reads CSAPTLGRSGELFF. The CDR3, as DNA: TGCAGTGCTCCCACACTCGGACGGTCCGGGGAGCTGTTTTTT.

This clonotype was seen at least ten times. In nucleotides, the CDR3 is TGTGCCAGCAGCAAGACTGTAACCACCGGGGAGCTGTTTTTT. This sequence encodes CASSKTVTTGELFF. The V and J genes are TRBV7-8 and TRBJ2-2, with D unresolved. Germline V lookup: CDR1 SGHVS, CDR2 FQNEAQ. V was cut by 5 bases and J by 4 bases, with 11 bases left in between. The CDR3 sequence is 14 residues long. Combining the CDR3 with reference TRBV7-8 and TRBJ2-2 gives the whole variable domain GAGVSQSPRYKVAKRGQDVALRCDPISGHVSLFWYQQALGQGPEFLTYFQNEAQLDKSGLPSDRFFAERPEGSVSTLKIQRTQQEDSAVYLCASSKTVTTGELFFGEGSRLTVL.

Ten or more counts support this clonotype. The J gene is TRBJ1-1, the V gene TRBV10-1; TRBD1 is a possible D gene (5 bases). V was shortened by 0 bases and J by 7 bases, with 9 bases between the two germline ends. CDR3 length: 13 amino acids. The germline CDR1 and CDR2 sequences are WNHNN and SYGVQD (reference sequence). CDR3 region: CASSESGGIEAFF. CDR3 in DNA: TGCGCCAGCAGTGAGTCCGGGGGAATTGAAGCTTTCTTT.

V and J are TRBV27 and TRBJ1-6, with D perhaps matching TRBD1 (5 bases). CDR3 size: 14 residues. Trimming took 4 bases from V and 9 from J, leaving 13 bases between them. From germline, CDR1 is MNHEY and CDR2 SMNVEV (reference sequence). The CDR3 loop is CASSSSGSSSPLHF. The CDR3 coding sequence is TGTGCCAGCAGTTCATCAGGGAGTAGTTCACCCCTCCACTTT.

This clonotype was seen ten or more times. The chain links TRBV20-1 to TRBJ1-4, with 12 bases matching TRBD1. V dropped 3 bases and J dropped 4; count of bases not matched to a gene: 6. The germline CDR1 and CDR2 sequences are DFQATT and SNEGSKA (reference sequence). The CDR3 totals 16 residues. In nucleotides, the CDR3 is TGCAGTGCTAGGCGGGACAGGGGGCTCGGTAATGAAAAACTGTTTTTT. Translating gives CSARRDRGLGNEKLFF.

V is TRBV6-1 and J is TRBJ2-1; D is perhaps TRBD1 (5 bases). Germline V gene sequence: CDR1 MNHNS, CDR2 SASEGT. This CDR3 contains 14 residues. V lost 7 bases and J lost 2, with 12 bases in between. The CDR3 protein is CASMGPGPYNEQFF. CDR3 coding DNA: TGTGCCAGCATGGGCCCAGGGCCCTACAATGAGCAGTTCTTC.

In its sample, this clonotype was seen many times. V usage is TRBV6-1 and J usage is TRBJ2-2, with D possibly called TRBD1 or TRBD2 (5 bases each). Trimming stripped 5 bases from V and 2 bases from J, with 9 bases between. The germline CDR1 and CDR2 sequences are MNHNS and SASEGT. CDR3 size: 14 residues. CDR3 residues: CASSTGTNTGELFF. The CDR3 bases are TGTGCCAGCAGTACCGGGACCAACACCGGGGAGCTGTTTTTT.

This clonotype has only a few counts. V usage is TRBV5-1 and J usage is TRBJ1-4; D might be TRBD1 (5 bases). Germline V CDR1 and CDR2: SGHRS, YFSETQ. The CDR3 length is 15 residues. V was shortened by 0 bases and J by 8 bases, with 14 bases between the two germline ends. The CDR3 DNA is TGCGCCAGCAGCTTGGGCCCAACCAAGGGGGAAAAACTGTTTTTT. Residues: CASSLGPTKGEKLFF.

This clonotype was seen many times. V usage is TRBV28 and J usage is TRBJ1-5; D unclear. CDR1 MDHEN and CDR2 SYDVKM come from the germline V gene. Trimming cost V 2 bases and J 1 base, with 9 bases left between them. This CDR3 has 15 amino acids. Here the CDR3 reads CASSLDRLSNQPQHF. The CDR3 DNA reads as TGTGCCAGCAGTTTAGACCGCTTGAGCAATCAGCCCCAGCATTTT.

The CDR3 reads CATSDFAGSSYNEQFF. The CDR3 bases are TGTGCCACCAGTGATTTTGCGGGATCCTCCTACAATGAGCAGTTCTTC. The V call is TRBV24-1, the J call TRBJ2-1; possibly TRBD2 for D (6 bases). Germline V gives CDR1 KGHDR, CDR2 SFDVKD. Trimming removed 1 base from V and 0 bases from J, with 9 bases in between. CDR3 length equals 16 residues.

This clonotype was observed a handful of times. The rearrangement links TRBV7-2 to TRBJ2-3; D is ambiguous. The CDR3 has 15 residues. Deletions cut 1 base from V and 0 bases from J, with 8 bases between. Germline CDR1 SGHTA, CDR2 FQGNSA. The CDR3 region is CASSLEGSSTDTQYF. The DNA of the CDR3 is TGTGCCAGCAGCTTAGAAGGTTCTAGCACAGATACGCAGTATTTT.

The rearrangement joins TRBV20-1 to TRBJ2-7; 7 nucleotides match TRBD2. J gave up 3 bases and V 6 bases, and 2 bases lay outside the gene matches. Germline V CDR1 and CDR2: DFQATT, SNEGSKA (reference sequence). The CDR3 runs 11 residues. This CDR3 is CSAQRDYEQYF. CDR3 coding DNA: TGCAGTGCGCAGCGGGACTACGAGCAGTACTTC.

This clonotype was seen a handful of times. V usage is TRBV20-1 and J usage is TRBJ2-7, with a tentative D call TRBD2 (5 bases). This CDR3 contains 14 residues. Trimming removed 1 base from V and 2 bases from J, with 12 bases in between. Per the germline V gene, CDR1 is DFQATT and CDR2 is SNEGSKA (reference sequence). The DNA of the CDR3 is TGCAGTGCTAGAGTTGGTAGCGCCACCTACGAGCAGTACTTC. Protein sequence: CSARVGSATYEQYF.

The chain couples TRBV11-2 to TRBJ2-5; TRBD1 is a possible D gene (5 bases). The V end lost 1 base, the J end lost 5 bases, and 11 bases lay between the germline ends. The germline V gene encodes CDR1 SGHAT and CDR2 FQNNGV. The CDR3 totals 14 residues. The CDR3: CASSLGSRVETQYF. CDR3 bases: TGTGCCAGCAGCTTAGGGTCCAGGGTGGAGACCCAGTACTTC.

This clonotype was observed a handful of times. V and J are TRBV5-1 and TRBJ2-3; no definite D call. Trimming took 5 bases from V and 5 from J, leaving 15 bases between them. This CDR3 is 14 amino acids long. In germline, CDR1 is SGHRS, CDR2 YFSETQ. CDR3 residues: CASRIGSTGDTQYF. The CDR3 nucleotides are TGCGCCAGCAGGATCGGGTCTACCGGAGATACGCAGTATTTT.

This clonotype occurred many times. J is TRBJ1-1 and V is TRBV11-1, with 7 bases that match TRBD1. CDR1 and CDR2 (germline): SGHAT, FQDESV (reference sequence). The CDR3 consists of 14 residues. V was clipped by 4 bases and J by 1 base; unmatched bases: 3. The DNA of the CDR3 is TGTGCCAGCAGCTCCCGACAGGGGAACACTGAAGCTTTCTTT. It translates to CASSSRQGNTEAFF.

This clonotype occurred many times. V and J are TRBV5-1 and TRBJ1-4; D is possibly TRBD1 (5 bases). V was clipped by 7 bases and J by 3 bases, with 10 bases between them. CDR1 is SGHRS, CDR2 YFSETQ, per germline. CDR3 length: 13 residues. CDR3 sequence reads: CASSGSANEKLFF. For the CDR3, the DNA is TGCGCCAGCTCAGGGTCAGCTAATGAAAAACTGTTTTTT. The full variable domain, with the rest looked up from reference TRBV5-1 and TRBJ1-4, is KAGVTQTPRYLIKTRGQQVTLSCSPISGHRSVSWYQQTPGQGLQFLFEYFSETQRNKGNFPGRFSGRQFSNSRSEMNVSTLELGDSALYLCASSGSANEKLFFGSGTQLSVL.

This clonotype was observed a handful of times. The V gene is TRBV9, the J gene TRBJ2-3; 7 nucleotides align to TRBD2. CDR1 is SGDLS and CDR2 is YYNGEE in the germline V gene. The trim removed 6 bases at V and 2 bases at J, leaving 9 bases unmatched. CDR3 size: 15 residues. The CDR3 loop reads CASTPPGTTTDTQYF. The CDR3, as DNA: TGTGCCAGCACCCCTCCCGGGACTACCACAGATACGCAGTATTTT.

This clonotype was seen a few times. The chain combines TRBV7-2 with TRBJ1-5, with D tentatively TRBD1 (6 bases). Trimming removed 5 bases at V and 2 bases at J, with 13 bases between. Germline V gene sequence: CDR1 SGHTA, CDR2 FQGNSA. The CDR3 is made up of 15 amino acids. For the CDR3, the DNA is TGTGCCAGCAGCACCCACAGGGAGGGCAATCAGCCCCAGCATTTT. Protein sequence: CASSTHREGNQPQHF.

The chain couples TRBV25-1 to TRBJ1-6; maybe TRBD1 (5 bases). The CDR3 totals 16 residues. CDR1 is MGHDK and CDR2 is SYGVNS in the germline V gene. The V end was cut by 6 bases, the J end by 8 bases, with 20 bases between. The CDR3 region is CASSLLGELLYSPLHF. As DNA, the CDR3 is TGTGCCAGCAGCCTCCTGGGGGAGCTTTTGTATTCACCCCTCCACTTT.

The chain uses TRBV18 and TRBJ2-7; 8 bases are shared with TRBD1. The CDR3 spans 14 residues. In germline, CDR1 is KGHSH, CDR2 LQKENI. Trimming removed 6 bases from V and 7 bases from J; junction bases left unmatched: 11. DNA of the CDR3: TGTGCCAGCTCTTTACGGCAGGGGGCGGAAGAGCAGTACTTC. Its translation: CASSLRQGAEEQYF.

This clonotype was seen many times. The chain carries TRBV20-1 and TRBJ1-1; TRBD1 matches at 11 bases. Trimming removed 3 bases from V and 4 bases from J; junction bases left unmatched: 1. CDR3 size: 13 residues. Germline V gene data show CDR1 as DFQATT and CDR2 as SNEGSKA (reference sequence). The CDR3 bases are TGCAGTGCTAGTGGGACAGGGGGCACTGAAGCTTTCTTT. Residues: CSASGTGGTEAFF.

V and J are TRBV4-3 and TRBJ1-3; 8 bases are a match to TRBD1. The germline V gene encodes CDR1 LGHNA and CDR2 YSLEER. The CDR3 extends over 18 amino acids. V dropped 2 bases and J dropped 0; count of bases not matched to a gene: 9. The CDR3 loop is CASSQTTGALYSGNTIYF. DNA for the CDR3: TGCGCCAGCAGCCAAACGACAGGGGCCCTCTACTCTGGAAACACCATATATTTT.